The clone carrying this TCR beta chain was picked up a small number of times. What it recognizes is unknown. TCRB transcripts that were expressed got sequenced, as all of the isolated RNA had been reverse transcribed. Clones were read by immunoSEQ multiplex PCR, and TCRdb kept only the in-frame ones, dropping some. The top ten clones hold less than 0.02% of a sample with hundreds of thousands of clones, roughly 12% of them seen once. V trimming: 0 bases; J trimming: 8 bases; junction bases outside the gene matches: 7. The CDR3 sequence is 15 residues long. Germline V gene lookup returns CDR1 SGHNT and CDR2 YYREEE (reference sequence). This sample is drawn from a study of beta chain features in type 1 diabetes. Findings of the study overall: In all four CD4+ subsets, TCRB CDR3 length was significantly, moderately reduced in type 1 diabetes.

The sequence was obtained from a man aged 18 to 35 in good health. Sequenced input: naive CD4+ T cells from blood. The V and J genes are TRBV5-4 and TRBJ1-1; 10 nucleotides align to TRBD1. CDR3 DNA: TGTGCCAGCAGCTTGGCCCCGGGACAGGGGAAAGAAGCTTTCTTT. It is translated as CASSLAPGQGKEAFF.